Following are 11 T cell receptor beta chains from one sample sequenced in a study of blood T cell repertoires in COVID-19. Sequenced by immunoSEQ multiplex PCR; TCRdb stores in-frame clones only, minus some. The sample gives roughly 70,000 clones, more than 75% of which show up once; 8.5% is in the top ten. Sequencing used peripheral blood. The receptors come from a human donor in a cohort sampled during active COVID-19.

The V and J genes are TRBV4-2 and TRBJ1-2; tentative D call: TRBD1 (6 bases). The CDR3 length is 15 residues. Trimming removed 4 bases at V and 2 bases at J, with 14 bases between. Germline V lookup: CDR1 LGHNA, CDR2 YNFKEQ. CDR3 sequence reads: CASSPQGKKNYGYTF. The CDR3 nucleotides read TGTGCCAGCAGCCCCCAGGGGAAGAAAAACTATGGCTACACCTTC.

The V call is TRBV30, the J call TRBJ1-2; D possibly corresponds to TRBD1 (6 bases). Trimming shortened V by 5 bases and J by 8 bases, and 15 bases separated the two germline ends. The CDR3 is 12 residues long. The germline gives CDR1 GTSNPN, CDR2 SVGIG (reference sequence). CDR3 bases: TGTGCCTGGCAGGGGCAGAGGTTAGGCTACACCTTC. Encoded protein: CAWQGQRLGYTF.

The chain joins TRBV11-2 to TRBJ2-7, with D perhaps matching TRBD1 (6 bases). This CDR3 contains 16 residues. CDR1 is SGHAT, CDR2 FQNNGV, per germline. V was cut by 5 bases and J by 6 bases, with 23 bases left in between. The CDR3 bases are TGTGCCAGCAGCCCCTCCCGGGCAGGGGCCCCCGGCGAGCAGTACTTC. It codes for CASSPSRAGAPGEQYF.

The chain is built from TRBV5-4 and TRBJ1-6, with 7 bases that match TRBD1. After removal of 0 bases from V and 1 base from J, the junction contained 4 bases not matched to a gene. This CDR3 contains 17 residues. The germline gives CDR1 SGHNT, CDR2 YYREEE (reference sequence). CDR3: CASSLDRGQSYNSPLHF. In DNA form, the CDR3 reads TGTGCCAGCAGCTTGGACAGGGGTCAGTCCTATAATTCACCCCTCCACTTT.

V gene TRBV27 combines with J gene TRBJ2-7; 8 bases are shared with TRBD1. This CDR3 comprises 16 residues. After removal of 6 bases from V and 0 bases from J, the junction contained 10 bases not matched to a gene. The germline CDR1 and CDR2 sequences are MNHEY and SMNVEV (reference sequence). This CDR3 reads CASSRSRQGTSYEQYF. The DNA for the CDR3 is TGTGCCAGCAGCCGCTCACGACAGGGGACCTCCTACGAGCAGTACTTC.

V is TRBV9 and J is TRBJ2-3; D might be TRBD1 (5 bases). Looked up from germline, CDR1 is SGDLS and CDR2 is YYNGEE. CDR3 length equals 14 residues. The V gene lost 1 base and the J gene lost 3 bases, with 9 bases spanning the gap. CDR3 region: CASSVSRVTDTQYF. As DNA, the CDR3 is TGTGCCAGCAGCGTATCCAGGGTAACAGATACGCAGTATTTT.

The J gene is TRBJ1-1, the V gene TRBV4-1; weak D call: TRBD1 (6 bases). CDR3 size: 15 residues. V was shortened by 6 bases and J by 0 bases, with 14 bases between the two germline ends. The germline V gene encodes CDR1 MGHRA and CDR2 YSYEKL. In DNA, the CDR3 is TGCGCCAGCAGGCGCACCGGACAGTTGAACACTGAAGCTTTCTTT. Its translation is CASRRTGQLNTEAFF.

DNA of the CDR3: TGTGCCAGCAGTCCGTCCGCGGGGGCCTACAATGAGCAGTTCTTC. Translation gives CASSPSAGAYNEQFF. The chain couples TRBV28 to TRBJ2-1; 7 bases map to TRBD2. The CDR3 has 15 residues. V lost 5 bases and J lost 2; bases outside the gene matches: 6. Germline loops: CDR1 MDHEN, CDR2 SYDVKM.

The chain couples TRBV19 to TRBJ1-2; maybe TRBD1 (6 bases). The V end was cut by 8 bases, the J end by 1 base, with 14 bases between. The CDR3 length is 14 residues. Germline CDR1 reads LNHDA; CDR2 reads SQIVND (reference sequence). The CDR3 DNA reads TGTGCCAGTGGACGCAGGGGAAATAACTATGGCTACACCTTC. It translates to CASGRRGNNYGYTF. Full variable domain (missing parts from reference TRBV19 and TRBJ1-2): DGGITQSPKYLFRKEGQNVTLSCEQNLNHDAMYWYRQDPGQGLRLIYYSQIVNDFQKGDIAEGYSVSREKKESFPLTVTSAQKNPTAFYLCASGRRGNNYGYTFGSGTRLTVV.

V and J are TRBV9 and TRBJ1-1; a weak D match, TRBD1 (6 bases). V dropped 2 bases and J dropped 1 base, with 12 bases sitting between them. The CDR3 is 15 residues long. Per the germline V gene, CDR1 is SGDLS and CDR2 is YYNGEE. CDR3 loop: CASSVTGTSNTEAFF. CDR3 coding DNA: TGTGCCAGCAGCGTCACCGGGACATCGAACACTGAAGCTTTCTTT.

The rearrangement uses TRBV5-4 and TRBJ1-5; TRBD1 agrees at 7 bases. Germline assignment: CDR1 SGHNT and CDR2 YYREEE (reference sequence). CDR3 length: 18 residues. V was pared by 0 bases and J by 0 bases, with 9 bases of the junction left unmatched. CDR3 protein: CASSLGQGQPYSNQPQHF. The CDR3 DNA reads TGTGCCAGCAGCTTGGGTCAGGGACAGCCTTATAGCAATCAGCCCCAGCATTTT.